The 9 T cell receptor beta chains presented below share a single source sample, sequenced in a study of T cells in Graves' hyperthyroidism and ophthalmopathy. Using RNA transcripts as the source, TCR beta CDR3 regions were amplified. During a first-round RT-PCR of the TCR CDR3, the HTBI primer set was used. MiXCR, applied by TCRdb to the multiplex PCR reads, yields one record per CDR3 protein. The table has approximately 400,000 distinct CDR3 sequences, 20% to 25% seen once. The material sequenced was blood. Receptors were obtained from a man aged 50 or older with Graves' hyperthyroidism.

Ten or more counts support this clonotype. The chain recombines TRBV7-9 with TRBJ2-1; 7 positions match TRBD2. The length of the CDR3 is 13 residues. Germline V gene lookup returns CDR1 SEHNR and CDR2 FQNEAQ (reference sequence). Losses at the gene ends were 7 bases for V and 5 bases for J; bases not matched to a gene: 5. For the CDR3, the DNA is TGTGCCAGCAACGCGGGGGTTGACAATGAGCAGTTCTTC. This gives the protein CASNAGVDNEQFF.

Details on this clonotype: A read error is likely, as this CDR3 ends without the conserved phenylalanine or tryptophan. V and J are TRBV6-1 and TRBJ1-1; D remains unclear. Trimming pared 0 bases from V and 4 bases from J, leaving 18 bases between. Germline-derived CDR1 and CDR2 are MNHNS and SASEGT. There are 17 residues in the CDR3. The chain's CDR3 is CASSEALRGGSSTEAFS. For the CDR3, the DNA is TGTGCCAGCAGTGAAGCGCTTCGAGGAGGGTCGAGCACTGAAGCTTTCTCT.

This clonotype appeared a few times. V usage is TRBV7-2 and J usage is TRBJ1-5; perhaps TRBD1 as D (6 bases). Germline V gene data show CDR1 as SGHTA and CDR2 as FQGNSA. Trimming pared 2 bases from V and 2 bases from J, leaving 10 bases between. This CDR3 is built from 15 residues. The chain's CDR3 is CASSLTQGRNQPQHF. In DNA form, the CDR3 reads TGTGCCAGCAGCTTAACACAGGGACGCAATCAGCCCCAGCATTTT.

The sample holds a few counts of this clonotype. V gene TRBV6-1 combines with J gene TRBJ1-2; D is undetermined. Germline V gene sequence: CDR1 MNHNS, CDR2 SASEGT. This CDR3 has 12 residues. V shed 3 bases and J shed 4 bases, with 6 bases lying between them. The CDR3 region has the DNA TGTGCCAGCAGTGACCGAGGCTATGGCTACACCTTC. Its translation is CASSDRGYGYTF.

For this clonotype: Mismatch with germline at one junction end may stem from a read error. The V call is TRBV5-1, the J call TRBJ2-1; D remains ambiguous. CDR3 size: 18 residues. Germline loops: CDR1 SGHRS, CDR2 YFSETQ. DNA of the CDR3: TGCGCCACCAGCTTGTACCCTCAAACTATCGGCTCCTACAATGAGCAGTTCTTC. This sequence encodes CATSLYPQTIGSYNEQFF.

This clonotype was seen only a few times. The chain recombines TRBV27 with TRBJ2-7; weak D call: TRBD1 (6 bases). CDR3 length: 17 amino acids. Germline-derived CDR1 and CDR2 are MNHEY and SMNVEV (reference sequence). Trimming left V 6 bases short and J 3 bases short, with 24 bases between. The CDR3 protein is CASRVRGIPTVHYEQYF. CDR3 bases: TGTGCCAGCAGAGTCAGGGGTATACCCACGGTACACTACGAGCAGTACTTC.

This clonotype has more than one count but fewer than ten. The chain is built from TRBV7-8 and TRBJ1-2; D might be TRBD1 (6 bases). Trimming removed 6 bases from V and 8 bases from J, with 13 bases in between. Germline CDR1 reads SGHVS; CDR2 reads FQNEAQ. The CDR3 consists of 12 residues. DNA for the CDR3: TGTGCCAGCAGTCATAACAGGGAAGGCTACACCTTC. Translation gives CASSHNREGYTF.

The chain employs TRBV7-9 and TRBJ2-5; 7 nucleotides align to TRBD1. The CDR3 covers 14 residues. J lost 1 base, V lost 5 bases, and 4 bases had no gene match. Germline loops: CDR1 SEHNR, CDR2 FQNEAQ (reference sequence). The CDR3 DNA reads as TGTGCCAGCAGCCCTTGGACAGGCCAAGAGACCCAGTACTTC. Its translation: CASSPWTGQETQYF.

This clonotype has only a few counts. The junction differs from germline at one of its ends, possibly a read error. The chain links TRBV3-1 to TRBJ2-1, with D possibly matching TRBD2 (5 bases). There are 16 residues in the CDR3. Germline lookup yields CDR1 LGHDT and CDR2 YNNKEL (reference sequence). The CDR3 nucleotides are TGCGCCAGCAGCCAAGAGAGGGTTTTGTCCTACAATGAGCAGTTCTTC. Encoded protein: CASSQERVLSYNEQFF.